Each of the 11 T cell receptor beta chains below was sequenced from the same sample in a study of blood T cell repertoires in COVID-19. This table comes from immunoSEQ multiplex PCR, and its TCRdb copy is limited to in-frame clones, with some not included. This table has about 320,000 clones, 80% to 90% appearing once. Sequenced: peripheral blood. The receptors originated from a woman between 45 and 65 years old with acute or convalescent COVID-19.

This clone was detected only a few times. V is TRBV4-3 and J is TRBJ1-5; 7 bases map to TRBD1. The ends lost 0 bases at V and 3 bases at J; junction bases unmatched: 2. Germline V gene data show CDR1 as LGHNA and CDR2 as YSLEER. CDR3 length equals 15 residues. The CDR3 DNA sequence: TGCGCCAGCAGCCAAGACAGGGGGAACAATCAGCCCCAGCATTTT. It translates to CASSQDRGNNQPQHF.

The V and J genes are TRBV3-1 (or the pseudogene TRBV3-2) and TRBJ2-1, with D uncertain. Between the trimmed V and J ends, which lost 5 bases and 8 bases, there was a span of 10 bases. The CDR3 consists of 12 residues. CDR1 is LGHDT and CDR2 is YNNKEL in the germline V gene (reference sequence). CDR3 sequence: CASSRLTHEQFF. CDR3 bases: TGTGCCAGCAGCAGACTCACCCATGAGCAGTTCTTC.

The chain has TRBV7-2 and TRBJ2-5, with 7 bases aligning to TRBD1. CDR3 size: 14 residues. CDR1 is SGHTA, CDR2 FQGNSA, per germline. J gave up 10 bases and V 1 base, and 9 bases lay outside the gene matches. The CDR3 region is CASSLEFTGVDQYF. The CDR3 region has the DNA TGTGCCAGCAGCTTAGAATTCACAGGGGTGGACCAGTACTTC. Based on the CDR3 plus reference TRBV7-2 and TRBJ2-5, the full variable domain is GAGVSQSPSNKVTEKGKDVELRCDPISGHTALYWYRQSLGQGLEFLIYFQGNSAPDKSGLPSDRFSAERTGGSVSTLTIQRTQQEDSAVYLCASSLEFTGVDQYFGPGTRLLVL.

The chain recombines TRBV3-1 (or the pseudogene TRBV3-2) with TRBJ2-5, with TRBD2 identical over 12 bases. CDR3 size: 18 residues. In germline, CDR1 is LGHDT, CDR2 YNNKEL (reference sequence). Germline trimming cut 5 bases from V and 2 bases from J; bases unmatched to any gene: 12. The CDR3 DNA is TGTGCCAGCAGCGCTCGACTAGCGGGAGAGGGTCCTCAAGAGACCCAGTACTTC. Protein: CASSARLAGEGPQETQYF.

This clone has just one count. The chain uses TRBV3-1 (or the pseudogene TRBV3-2) and TRBJ2-7; TRBD1 is a possible D gene (6 bases). Germline values: CDR1 LGHDT, CDR2 YNNKEL (reference sequence). The CDR3 is made up of 15 amino acids. V was pared by 3 bases and J by 9 bases, with 21 bases between. The CDR3 loop reads CASSHVRGGISGQYF. Here the CDR3 DNA reads TGTGCCAGCAGCCACGTCCGAGGGGGAATAAGTGGGCAGTACTTC.

V gene TRBV5-4 combines with J gene TRBJ2-5, with D hard to call. The CDR3 totals 13 residues. The germline V gene encodes CDR1 SGHNT and CDR2 YYREEE (reference sequence). Trimming took 2 bases from V and 2 from J, leaving 7 bases between them. CDR3: CASSFQIQETQYF. The CDR3 bases are TGTGCCAGCAGCTTCCAGATACAAGAGACCCAGTACTTC.

V gene TRBV2 combines with J gene TRBJ1-2, with 7 bases identical to TRBD1. The germline V gene encodes CDR1 SNHLY and CDR2 FYNNEI. The CDR3 is 15 amino acids. V lost 8 bases and J lost 7; bases outside the gene matches: 16. CDR3 sequence (DNA): TGTGCCAGCCTACCTTCTACAGACAGGGCAATTGGCTACACCTTC. It specifies CASLPSTDRAIGYTF.

CDR3 DNA sequence: TGTGCCAGCAGCTTGGCCGGGGCGGGGGGCTACACCTTC. As protein: CASSLAGAGGYTF. The chain employs TRBV5-4 and TRBJ1-2; tentative D call: TRBD1 (5 bases). The CDR3 has 13 residues. The V end lost 0 bases, the J end lost 8 bases, and 11 bases lay between the germline ends. Germline CDR1 reads SGHNT; CDR2 reads YYREEE (reference sequence).

The chain has TRBV7-2 and TRBJ2-7; a weak D match, TRBD2 (7 bases). CDR1 SGHTA and CDR2 FQGNSA come from the germline V gene. The V gene lost 0 bases and the J gene lost 7 bases, with 22 bases spanning the gap. CDR3 length: 17 residues. CDR3 sequence (DNA): TGTGCCAGCAGCTTAGCGCGGGGTTATTCGGGGGGCGAGGAGCAGTACTTC. It translates to CASSLARGYSGGEEQYF.

The J gene is TRBJ1-4, the V gene TRBV6-5; TRBD1 is a possible D gene (5 bases). V lost 2 bases and J lost 4, with 8 bases in between. The CDR3 runs 14 residues. CDR1 is MNHEY and CDR2 is SVGAGI in the germline V gene. CDR3 nucleotide sequence: TGTGCCAGCAGTTACAGACAGCTTAATGAAAAACTGTTTTTT. Translation: CASSYRQLNEKLFF.

CDR3 region: CAWSVLLAGGPRSGELFF. The CDR3 DNA follows: TGTGCCTGGAGTGTATTATTAGCGGGAGGGCCGAGATCAGGGGAGCTGTTTTTT. The V gene is TRBV30, the J gene TRBJ2-2; 11 bases line up with TRBD2. J was trimmed by 8 bases and V by 0 bases; bases with no gene match: 14. Germline CDR1 reads GTSNPN; CDR2 reads SVGIG (reference sequence). CDR3 size: 18 residues.